This is a list of T cell receptor beta chains from one sample in a study of PD-L1 blockade in urothelial cancer. Assay: immunoSEQ multiplex PCR; the TCRdb copy retains only in-frame clones and omits some. Counted here are roughly 51,000 clones, 60% to 85% occurring once; the ten biggest clones make up roughly 10%. The input for sequencing was PBMCs, taken around atezolizumab (anti-PD-L1) treatment. The source is a man aged 70 or older with urothelial cancer. Each CDR3 is given with its conserved first and last residue. A D gene is named only where the DNA matches it firmly. The size of a clone is reported for some rows only, either as once, few or many, or as a class for expanded clones.

J | size | V | D | DNA | CDR3
TRBJ1-4 | once | TRBV9 | TRBD1 | TGTGCCAGCAGCGGACAGGGGGCTCTTGGTGAAAAACTGTTTTTT | CASSGQGALGEKLFF
TRBJ1-2 | few | TRBV28 | . | TGTGCCAGCAGTTTACAGGACATTTTGGGCTACACCTTC | CASSLQDILGYTF
TRBJ2-7 | . | TRBV28 | TRBD2 | TGTGCCAGCAGCACAGGACTAGCGGGAGGTGTTTACGAGCAGTACTTC | CASSTGLAGGVYEQYF
TRBJ2-7 | . | TRBV28 | TRBD2 | TGTGCCAGCAGTTTATGGAATCTAGCGGGAGGGCCGGGGGAGCAGTACTTC | CASSLWNLAGGPGEQYF
TRBJ2-2 | . | TRBV5-4 | . | TGTGCCAGCAGTCCCAGGGTCGCGAACACCGGGGAGCTGTTTTTT | CASSPRVANTGELFF
TRBJ1-1 | . | TRBV7-6 | . | TGTGCCAGCAGCTTAGGTCCAGAAATGAACACTGAAGCTTTCTTT | CASSLGPEMNTEAFF
TRBJ2-1 | . | TRBV11-3 | TRBD2 | TGTGCCAGCAGCAAGACTAGCGGGAGAATGTATGAGCAGTTCTTC | CASSKTSGRMYEQFF
TRBJ2-3 | . | TRBV29-1 | TRBD2 | TGCAGCGTTTTACTAGCGAGCACAGATACGCAGTATTTT | CSVLLASTDTQYF
TRBJ2-3 | once | TRBV7-7 | . | TGTGCTAGCAGCTTGGGCGGGACCACAGATACGCAGTATTTT | CASSLGGTTDTQYF
TRBJ2-5 | once | TRBV5-6 | TRBD1 | TGTGCCACCACTTCGGACAGGTACCAAGAGACCCAGTACTTC | CATTSDRYQETQYF
TRBJ2-7 | . | TRBV5-1 | TRBD2 | TGCGCCAGCAGCTTGCCGGGACTAGCGGGAGGCGAGCAGTACTTC | CASSLPGLAGGEQYF
TRBJ2-1 | . | TRBV2 | TRBD2 | TGTGCCAGCAGGGTTAGCGGGAGGGCAGGTCGTGAGCAGTTCTTC | CASRVSGRAGREQFF
TRBJ2-7 | . | TRBV2 | TRBD1 | TGTGCCAGCAGTTGGGGACAGGGTGACGAGCAGTACTTC | CASSWGQGDEQYF
TRBJ1-1 | few | TRBV30 | . | TGTGCCTTCTCCATCGAGACACCGAACACTGAAGCTTTCTTT | CAFSIETPNTEAFF